This T cell receptor beta chain stems from a study of early T cells in non-severe SARS-CoV-2 infection. As for the study in general: Chains from this unsorted whole-blood bulk RNA could not be paired. Findings and limits, study-wide: Lookups in VDJdb leaned toward anti-spike CD8 responses and missed private and CD4 specificities.

TCRdb re-called the 5' RACE reads through MiXCR, storing one row per CDR3 protein. The sample holds fewer than 35,000 distinct CDR3 sequences, approximately 5.6% seen once. This clonotype has at least ten counts. What it binds is not known. This CDR3 region has 13 residues. Germline V lookup: CDR1 GTSNPN, CDR2 SVGIG (reference sequence). The J segment lost 6 bases and the V segment lost 1 base, leaving 3 bases of the junction unmatched. The V and J genes are TRBV30 and TRBJ1-1, with TRBD1 identical over 9 bases. The sequence derives from an adult who was a healthcare worker with PCR-confirmed SARS-CoV-2 infection or an uninfected control (not recorded which). The sequencing input was whole blood. CDR3 sequence: CAWSDRGLPEAFF. The CDR3, as DNA: TGTGCCTGGAGTGACAGGGGGCTCCCTGAAGCTTTCTTT.